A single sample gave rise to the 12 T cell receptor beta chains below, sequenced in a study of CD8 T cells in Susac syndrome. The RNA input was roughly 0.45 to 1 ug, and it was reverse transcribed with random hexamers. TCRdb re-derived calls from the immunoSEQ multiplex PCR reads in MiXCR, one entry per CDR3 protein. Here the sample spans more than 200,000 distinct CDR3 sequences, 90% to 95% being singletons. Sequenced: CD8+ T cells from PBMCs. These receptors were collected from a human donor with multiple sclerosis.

CDR3 in DNA: TGTGCCAGCAGTTTAGATGGCAGGGGGGATACTGAAGCTTTCTTT. This codes for CASSLDGRGDTEAFF. The chain employs TRBV12-3 or TRBV12-4 and TRBJ1-1; TRBD1 agrees at 7 bases. Unmatched junction bases numbered 7, after V lost 1 base and J lost 5 bases. The CDR3 is made up of 15 amino acids.

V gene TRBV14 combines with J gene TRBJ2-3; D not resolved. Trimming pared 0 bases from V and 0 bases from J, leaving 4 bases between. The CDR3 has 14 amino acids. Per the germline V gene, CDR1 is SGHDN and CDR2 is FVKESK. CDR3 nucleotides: TGTGCCAGCAGCCAAGACCCTAGCACAGATACGCAGTATTTT. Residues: CASSQDPSTDTQYF.

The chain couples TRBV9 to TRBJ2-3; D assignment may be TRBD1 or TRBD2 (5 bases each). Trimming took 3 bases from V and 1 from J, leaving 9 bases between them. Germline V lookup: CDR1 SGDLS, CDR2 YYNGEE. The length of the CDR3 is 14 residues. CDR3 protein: CASSALGGTDTQYF. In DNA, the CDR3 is TGTGCCAGCAGCGCTCTGGGGGGCACAGATACGCAGTATTTT.

The CDR3 nucleotides read TGTGCCAGCAGCCAGGGGACAGCGAGAACCTACGAGCAGTACTTC. Protein product: CASSQGTARTYEQYF. This sequence joins TRBV14 and TRBJ2-7; the match to TRBD1 covers 7 bases. Germline CDR1 is SGHDN and CDR2 is FVKESK. CDR3 length: 15 amino acids. V lost 3 bases to trimming and J lost 2 bases; unmatched junction nucleotides: 7.

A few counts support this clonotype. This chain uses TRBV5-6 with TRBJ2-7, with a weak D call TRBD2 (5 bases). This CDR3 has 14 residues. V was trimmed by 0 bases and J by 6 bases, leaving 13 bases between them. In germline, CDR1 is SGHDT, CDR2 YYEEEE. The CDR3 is CASSLAGTRSEQYF. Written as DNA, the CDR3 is TGTGCCAGCAGCTTGGCGGGAACGAGGAGCGAGCAGTACTTC.

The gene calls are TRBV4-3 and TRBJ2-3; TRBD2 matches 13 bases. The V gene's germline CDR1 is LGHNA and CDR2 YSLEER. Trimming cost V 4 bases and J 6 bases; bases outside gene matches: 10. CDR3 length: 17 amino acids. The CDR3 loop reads CASSRTGLAGAGDTQYF. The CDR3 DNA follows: TGCGCCAGCAGCCGAACCGGACTAGCGGGAGCAGGTGATACGCAGTATTTT.

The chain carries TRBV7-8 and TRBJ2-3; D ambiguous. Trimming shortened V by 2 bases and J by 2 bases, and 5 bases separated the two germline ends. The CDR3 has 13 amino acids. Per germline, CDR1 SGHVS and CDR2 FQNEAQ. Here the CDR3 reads CASSLLDTDTQYF. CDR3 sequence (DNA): TGTGCCAGCAGCTTACTGGACACAGATACGCAGTATTTT.

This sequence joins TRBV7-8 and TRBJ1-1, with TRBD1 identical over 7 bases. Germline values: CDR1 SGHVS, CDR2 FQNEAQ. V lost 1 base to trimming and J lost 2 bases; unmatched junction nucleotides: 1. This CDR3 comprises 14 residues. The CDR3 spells CASSLGDRNTEAFF. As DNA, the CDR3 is TGTGCCAGCAGCTTAGGGGACAGAAACACTGAAGCTTTCTTT.

The CDR3 DNA follows: TGTGCCAGCAGCGCCACCGACTCCTTCACAGATACGCAGTATTTT. It translates to CASSATDSFTDTQYF. This chain uses TRBV9 with TRBJ2-3; D is unclear. This CDR3 is 15 amino acids long. With 3 bases removed from V and 2 bases from J, the gap between germline ends came to 13 bases. The V gene's germline CDR1 is SGDLS and CDR2 YYNGEE.

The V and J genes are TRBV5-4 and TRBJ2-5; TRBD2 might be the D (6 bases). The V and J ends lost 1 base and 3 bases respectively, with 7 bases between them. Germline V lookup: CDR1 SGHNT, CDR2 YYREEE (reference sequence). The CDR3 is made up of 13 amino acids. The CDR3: CASSLQREETQYF. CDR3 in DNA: TGTGCCAGCAGCTTGCAGCGGGAAGAGACCCAGTACTTC.

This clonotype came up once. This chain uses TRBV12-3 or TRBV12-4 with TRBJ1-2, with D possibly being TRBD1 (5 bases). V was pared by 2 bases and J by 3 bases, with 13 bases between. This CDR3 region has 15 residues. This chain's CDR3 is CASSLYGGLDYGYTF. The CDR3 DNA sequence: TGTGCCAGCAGTTTATATGGGGGATTGGACTATGGCTACACCTTC.

CDR3 DNA sequence: TGTGCCATCTTCGAGGCTGGGATACCCGAAGCTTTCTTT. Protein: CAIFEAGIPEAFF. This chain links TRBV7-9 with TRBJ1-1; the D is unclear. The CDR3 totals 13 residues. The germline gives CDR1 SEHNR, CDR2 FQNEAQ (reference sequence). Trimming left V 10 bases short and J 8 bases short, with 20 bases between.